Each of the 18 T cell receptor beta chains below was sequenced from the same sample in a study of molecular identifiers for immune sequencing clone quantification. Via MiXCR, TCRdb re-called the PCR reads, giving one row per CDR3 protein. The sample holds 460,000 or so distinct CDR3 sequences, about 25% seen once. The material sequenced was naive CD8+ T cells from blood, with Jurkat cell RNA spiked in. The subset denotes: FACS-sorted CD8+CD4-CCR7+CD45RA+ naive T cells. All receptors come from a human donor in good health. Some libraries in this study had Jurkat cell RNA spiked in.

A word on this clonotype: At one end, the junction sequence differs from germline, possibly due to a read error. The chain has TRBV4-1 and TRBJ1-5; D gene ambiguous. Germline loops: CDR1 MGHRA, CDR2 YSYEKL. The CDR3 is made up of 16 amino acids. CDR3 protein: CARSQGIYGGNQPQHF. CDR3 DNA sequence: TGCGCCAGAAGCCAAGGTATCTACGGGGGCAATCAGCCCCAGCATTTT.

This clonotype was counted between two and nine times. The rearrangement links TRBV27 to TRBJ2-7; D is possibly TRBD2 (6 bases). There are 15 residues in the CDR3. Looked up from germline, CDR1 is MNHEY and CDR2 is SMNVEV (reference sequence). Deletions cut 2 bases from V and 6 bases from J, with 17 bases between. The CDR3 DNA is TGTGCCAGCAGTTTACATGGACTAACCCCAGGCGAGCAGTACTTC. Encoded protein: CASSLHGLTPGEQYF.

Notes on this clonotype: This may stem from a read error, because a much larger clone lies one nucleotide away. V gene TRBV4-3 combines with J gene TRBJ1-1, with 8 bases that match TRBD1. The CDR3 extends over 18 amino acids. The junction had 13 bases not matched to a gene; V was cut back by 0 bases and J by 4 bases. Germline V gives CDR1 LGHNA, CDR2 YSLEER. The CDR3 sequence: CASSQETGAGGVITEAFF. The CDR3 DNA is TGCGCCAGCAGCCAAGAAACTGGGGCAGGGGGCGTGATCACTGAAGCTTTCTTT.

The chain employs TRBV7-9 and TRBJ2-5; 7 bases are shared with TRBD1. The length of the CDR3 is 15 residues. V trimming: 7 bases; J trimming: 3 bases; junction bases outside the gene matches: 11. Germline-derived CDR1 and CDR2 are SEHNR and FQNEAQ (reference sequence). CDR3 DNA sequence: TGTGCCAGCAACTCCCTAGTGCAGGGGGAAGAGACCCAGTACTTC. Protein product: CASNSLVQGEETQYF.

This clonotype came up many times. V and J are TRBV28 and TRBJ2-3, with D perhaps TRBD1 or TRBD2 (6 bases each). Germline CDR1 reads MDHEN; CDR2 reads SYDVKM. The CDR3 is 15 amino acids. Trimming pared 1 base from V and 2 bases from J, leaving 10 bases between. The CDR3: CASSLSGAPTDTQYF. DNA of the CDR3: TGTGCCAGCAGTTTATCGGGGGCCCCCACAGATACGCAGTATTTT.

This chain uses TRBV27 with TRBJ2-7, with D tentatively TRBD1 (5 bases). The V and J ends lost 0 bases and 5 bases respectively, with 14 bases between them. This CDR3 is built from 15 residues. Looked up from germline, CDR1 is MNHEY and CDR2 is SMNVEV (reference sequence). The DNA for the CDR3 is TGTGCCAGCAGTTTATCGCCCAGGGTTTCCCACGAGCAGTACTTC. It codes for CASSLSPRVSHEQYF.

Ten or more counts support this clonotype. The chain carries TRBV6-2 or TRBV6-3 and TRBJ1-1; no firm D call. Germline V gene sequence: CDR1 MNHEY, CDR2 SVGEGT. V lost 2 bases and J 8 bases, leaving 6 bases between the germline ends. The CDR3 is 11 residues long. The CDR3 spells CASSYGVEAFF. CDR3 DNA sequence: TGTGCCAGCAGTTACGGGGTGGAAGCTTTCTTT.

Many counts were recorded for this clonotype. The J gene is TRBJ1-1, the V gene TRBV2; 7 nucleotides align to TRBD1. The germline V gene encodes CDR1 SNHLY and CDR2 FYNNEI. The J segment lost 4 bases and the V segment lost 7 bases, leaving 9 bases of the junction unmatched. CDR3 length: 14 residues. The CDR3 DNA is TGTGCCAGCACTGAGGACAGGTTCGGCACTGAAGCTTTCTTT. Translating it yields CASTEDRFGTEAFF. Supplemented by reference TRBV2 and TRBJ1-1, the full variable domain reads EPEVTQTPSHQVTQMGQEVILRCVPISNHLYFYWYRQILGQKVEFLVSFYNNEISEKSEIFDDQFSVERPDGSNFTLKIRSTKLEDSAMYFCASTEDRFGTEAFFGQGTRLTVV.

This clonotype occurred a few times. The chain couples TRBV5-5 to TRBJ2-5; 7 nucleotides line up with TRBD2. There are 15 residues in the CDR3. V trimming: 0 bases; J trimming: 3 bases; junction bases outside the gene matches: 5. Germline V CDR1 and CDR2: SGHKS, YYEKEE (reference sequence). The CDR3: CASSLGEGPEETQYF. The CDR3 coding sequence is TGTGCCAGCAGCTTGGGGGAGGGGCCCGAAGAGACCCAGTACTTC.

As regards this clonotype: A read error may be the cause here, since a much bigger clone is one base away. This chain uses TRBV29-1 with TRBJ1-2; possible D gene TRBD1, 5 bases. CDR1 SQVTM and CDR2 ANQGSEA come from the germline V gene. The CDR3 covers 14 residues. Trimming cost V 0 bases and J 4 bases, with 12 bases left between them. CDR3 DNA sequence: TGCAGCGTTGAAGATCTAGGGGTCATCTATGGCTACACCTTC. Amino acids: CSVEDLGVIYGYTF.

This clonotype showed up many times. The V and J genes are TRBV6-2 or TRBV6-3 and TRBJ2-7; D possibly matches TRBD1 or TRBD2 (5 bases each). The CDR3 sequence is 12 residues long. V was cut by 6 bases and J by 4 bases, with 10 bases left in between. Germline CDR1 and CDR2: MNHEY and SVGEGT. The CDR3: CASRLGEYEQYF. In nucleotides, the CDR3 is TGTGCCAGCAGACTGGGGGAGTACGAGCAGTACTTC.

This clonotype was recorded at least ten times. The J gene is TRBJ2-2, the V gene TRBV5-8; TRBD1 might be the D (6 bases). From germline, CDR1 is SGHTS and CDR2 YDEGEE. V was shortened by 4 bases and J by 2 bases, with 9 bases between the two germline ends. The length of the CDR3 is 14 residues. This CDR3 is CASSMDSNTGELFF. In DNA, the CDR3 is TGTGCCAGCAGCATGGACAGTAACACCGGGGAGCTGTTTTTT. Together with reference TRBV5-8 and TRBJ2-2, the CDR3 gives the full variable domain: EAGVTQSPTHLIKTRGQQATLRCSPISGHTSVYWYQQALGLGLQFLLWYDEGEERNRGNFPPRFSGRQFPNYSSELNVNALELEDSALYLCASSMDSNTGELFFGEGSRLTVL.

The CDR3, as DNA: TGTGCCAGCAGCCAATCCGAGGGGGAGTATAGCAATCAGCCCCAGCATTTT. Translating it yields CASSQSEGEYSNQPQHF. The chain employs TRBV16 and TRBJ1-5, with D possibly being TRBD1 (6 bases). Germline CDR1 KGHSY, CDR2 FQNENV. The CDR3 consists of 17 residues. V was cut by 0 bases and J by 0 bases, with 12 bases left in between.

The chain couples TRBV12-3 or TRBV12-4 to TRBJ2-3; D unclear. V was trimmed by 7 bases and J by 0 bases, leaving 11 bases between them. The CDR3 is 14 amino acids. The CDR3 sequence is CASTRGSSTDTQYF. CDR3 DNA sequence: TGTGCCAGCACCCGCGGATCTAGCACAGATACGCAGTATTTT.

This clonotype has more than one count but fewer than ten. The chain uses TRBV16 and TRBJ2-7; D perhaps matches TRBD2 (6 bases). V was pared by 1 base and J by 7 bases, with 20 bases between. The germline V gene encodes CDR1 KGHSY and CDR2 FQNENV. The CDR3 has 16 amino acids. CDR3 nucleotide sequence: TGTGCCAGCAGCCAATTCCGGGACTTGCGATATAGTGAGCAGTACTTC. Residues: CASSQFRDLRYSEQYF.

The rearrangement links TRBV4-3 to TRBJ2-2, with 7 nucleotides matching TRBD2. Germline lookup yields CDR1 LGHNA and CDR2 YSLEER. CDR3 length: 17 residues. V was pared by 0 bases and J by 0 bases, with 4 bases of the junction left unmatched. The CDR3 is CASSQDRDYPNTGELFF. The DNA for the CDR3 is TGCGCCAGCAGCCAAGACCGGGACTATCCGAACACCGGGGAGCTGTTTTTT.

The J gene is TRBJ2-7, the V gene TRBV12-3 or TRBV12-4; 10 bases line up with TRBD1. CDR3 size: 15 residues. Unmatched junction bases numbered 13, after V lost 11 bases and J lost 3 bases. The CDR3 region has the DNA TGTGCCGGCACCCTAAGAGGGACAGGGGTCTACGAGCAGTACTTC. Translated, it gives CAGTLRGTGVYEQYF.

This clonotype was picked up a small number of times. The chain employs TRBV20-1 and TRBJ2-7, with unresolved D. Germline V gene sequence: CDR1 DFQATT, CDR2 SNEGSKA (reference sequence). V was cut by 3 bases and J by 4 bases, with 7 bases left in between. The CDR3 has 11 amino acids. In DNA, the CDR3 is TGCAGTGCTAGCCCCACATACGAGCAGTACTTC. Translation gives CSASPTYEQYF.